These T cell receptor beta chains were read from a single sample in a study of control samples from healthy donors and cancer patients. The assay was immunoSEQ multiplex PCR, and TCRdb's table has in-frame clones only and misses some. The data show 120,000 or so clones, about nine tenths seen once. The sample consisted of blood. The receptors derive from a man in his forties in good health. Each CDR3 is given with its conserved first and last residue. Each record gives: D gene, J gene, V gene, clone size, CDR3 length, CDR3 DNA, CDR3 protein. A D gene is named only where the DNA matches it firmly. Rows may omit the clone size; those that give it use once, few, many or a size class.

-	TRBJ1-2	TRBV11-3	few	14	TGTGCCAGCAGCTTCGACTCGACTAACTATGGCTACACCTTC	CASSFDSTNYGYTF
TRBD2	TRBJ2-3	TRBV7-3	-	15	TGTGCCAGCAGCCCGGGACTAGCGCGAACAGATACGCAGTATTTT	CASSPGLARTDTQYF
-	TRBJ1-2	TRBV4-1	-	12	TGCGCCAGCAGCCCCCCGGGATATGGCTACACCTTC	CASSPPGYGYTF
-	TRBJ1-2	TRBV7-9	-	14	TGTGCCAGCAGCTCGTACCTGGGTCCCTATGGCTACACCTTC	CASSSYLGPYGYTF
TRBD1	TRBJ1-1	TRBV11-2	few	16	TGTGCCAGCAGCTTTGGACAGGTTACTACGAACACTGAAGCTTTCTTT	CASSFGQVTTNTEAFF
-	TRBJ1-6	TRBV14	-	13	TGTGCCAGCAGCCGGGGGGGAGGATCACCCCTCCACTTT	CASSRGGGSPLHF
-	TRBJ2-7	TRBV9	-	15	TGTGCCAGCAGCGTAGACGGGGGGCTCCCCTACGAGCAGTACTTC	CASSVDGGLPYEQYF
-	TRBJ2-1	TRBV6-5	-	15	TGTGCCAGCAGTACAGGGAGGTGGGTTTACAATGAGCAGTTCTTC	CASSTGRWVYNEQFF
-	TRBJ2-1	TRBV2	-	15	TGTGCCAGCAGTCAGCGGATCCGCTCCTACAATGAGCAGTTCTTC	CASSQRIRSYNEQFF
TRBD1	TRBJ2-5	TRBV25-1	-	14	TGTGCCAGCAGCGGACAGGGGGCGACGGGGACCCAGTACTTC	CASSGQGATGTQYF